This paragraph covers one TCR beta chain sequence. Its antigen is as yet unknown. The record originates from a study of T cell responses to AZD1222 COVID-19 vaccine. Across the whole study: Analyses pooled second doses at about 4 or about 12 weeks.

Study-wide results and caveats: Researchers report vaccine-associated CD4 TCRs spanning spike, with dominance at 160-218 and 743-854. Females made up more of the donors, who were largely white British, and clonal diversity may have come out too low.

The assay was immunoSEQ multiplex PCR, and TCRdb's table has in-frame clones only and misses some. There are about 160,000 clones in the sample; around 93% occur only once, and less than 2.5% lies in the top ten. With 0 bases removed from V and 3 bases from J, the gap between germline ends came to 7 bases. The CDR3 sequence is 14 residues long. Germline V gives CDR1 SEHNR, CDR2 FQNEAQ (reference sequence). The TCR originated in an adult in good health. The chain carries TRBV7-9 and TRBJ2-3; D might be TRBD1 (6 bases). Sequenced here: peripheral blood, sampled on day 0 of AZD1222 vaccination. The CDR3 region has the DNA TGTGCCAGCAGCTTAGCGGGGGCAACAGATACGCAGTATTTT. This sequence encodes CASSLAGATDTQYF.